This T cell receptor beta chain comes out of a study of identical twins. General study points: There were fewer insertions in abundant cord blood beta clonotypes, but memory repertoires showed no such pattern.

This clonotype was counted a few times. No antigen is known for it. TCRdb reanalysed the 5' RACE reads using MiXCR and keeps one entry per CDR3 protein. Of some 600,000 distinct CDR3 sequences listed, about 7.6% are singletons. Deletions cut 7 bases from V and 1 base from J, with 16 bases between. The CDR3 has 15 amino acids. The sample was also linked to a second study, of yellow fever vaccine responses in identical twins. That paper notes: Twins' T cell vaccine responses reportedly looked partly convergent, partly personalized.

V and J are TRBV12-3 or TRBV12-4 and TRBJ1-1; D remains ambiguous. Sample: PBMCs. This clonotype originated in a woman aged 18-29 years in good health. This chain's CDR3 is CASTPGGKSNTEAFF. CDR3 sequence (DNA): TGTGCCAGCACACCCGGTGGGAAATCGAACACTGAAGCTTTCTTT.